The 28 T cell receptor beta chains in this list originate from one sample, sequenced in a study of blood T cells in healthy people across ages. A second PCR, run for about 7 to 11 cycles, used a sample-barcoded 5' primer plus a J-beta primer mix. From the 5' RACE reads, TCRdb called clonotypes with MiXCR, one entry per CDR3 protein. The top ten clones hold roughly 22% of a sample with some 750,000 distinct CDR3 sequences, 22% of them seen once. The sequenced sample was blood. The receptors here all came from a man in his sixties or seventies in good health.

This chain uses TRBV6-6 with TRBJ1-1; D not resolved. The V end lost 7 bases, the J end lost 1 base, and 7 bases lay between the germline ends. Germline V gene sequence: CDR1 MNHNY, CDR2 SVGAGI (reference sequence). The CDR3 consists of 12 residues. The CDR3 here is CASTKENTEAFF. CDR3 nucleotides: TGTGCCAGCACCAAGGAGAACACTGAAGCTTTCTTT.

As concerns this clonotype: At one of its ends the junction is not consistent with the germline gene, which may arise from a read error. The genes are TRBV20-1 and TRBJ2-1; 9 bases map to TRBD1. The CDR3 extends over 14 amino acids. Per the germline V gene, CDR1 is DFQATT and CDR2 is SNEGSKA (reference sequence). The chain's CDR3 is CGAEDRGRYNEQFF. In DNA, the CDR3 is TGCGGTGCAGAGGACAGGGGACGATACAATGAGCAGTTCTTC.

This clonotype was observed many times. The chain recombines TRBV20-1 with TRBJ2-7; 7 nucleotides align to TRBD2. The CDR3 consists of 14 residues. V lost 2 bases and J lost 2; bases outside the gene matches: 6. Germline CDR1 and CDR2: DFQATT and SNEGSKA (reference sequence). The CDR3 sequence is CSARIAGLPYEQYF. The CDR3 DNA sequence: TGCAGTGCTAGAATAGCGGGCCTACCCTACGAGCAGTACTTC.

The rearrangement links TRBV28 to TRBJ1-1, with 10 bases fitting TRBD1. The CDR3 spans 15 residues. CDR1 and CDR2 (germline): MDHEN, SYDVKM. V dropped 3 bases and J dropped 5; count of bases not matched to a gene: 6. This CDR3 reads CASSFWTGGRTEAFF. Written as DNA, the CDR3 is TGTGCCAGCAGTTTCTGGACAGGGGGAAGGACTGAAGCTTTCTTT.

The V gene is TRBV5-1, the J gene TRBJ2-4; D is possibly TRBD1 (5 bases). From germline, CDR1 is SGHRS and CDR2 YFSETQ. The V end was cut by 2 bases, the J end by 0 bases, with 9 bases between. The CDR3 contains 15 residues. In DNA, the CDR3 is TGCGCCAGCAGCTTTGGGGCGCTAGCCAAAAACATTCAGTACTTC. Amino acids: CASSFGALAKNIQYF.

This clonotype was detected many times. This chain uses TRBV28 with TRBJ2-7, with no clear D. The CDR3 sequence is 14 residues long. The V gene lost 5 bases and the J gene lost 0 bases, with 11 bases spanning the gap. Germline V gene lookup returns CDR1 MDHEN and CDR2 SYDVKM. CDR3 sequence: CASSPPTVSYEQYF. As DNA, the CDR3 is TGTGCCAGCAGTCCCCCGACTGTCTCCTACGAGCAGTACTTC.

The sample holds a few counts of this clonotype. The J gene is TRBJ2-2, the V gene TRBV5-1, with D possibly called TRBD1 or TRBD2 (5 bases each). The germline gives CDR1 SGHRS, CDR2 YFSETQ. This CDR3 region has 17 residues. The V end lost 7 bases, the J end lost 4 bases, and 23 bases lay between the germline ends. CDR3 residues: CASSFSRDGRGTGELFF. CDR3 in DNA: TGCGCCAGCTCTTTTTCCAGGGACGGCCGGGGCACCGGGGAGCTGTTTTTT. Full variable domain (missing parts from reference TRBV5-1 and TRBJ2-2): KAGVTQTPRYLIKTRGQQVTLSCSPISGHRSVSWYQQTPGQGLQFLFEYFSETQRNKGNFPGRFSGRQFSNSRSEMNVSTLELGDSALYLCASSFSRDGRGTGELFFGEGSRLTVL.

V gene TRBV6-5 combines with J gene TRBJ1-1, with D uncertain. This CDR3 comprises 18 residues. Germline CDR1 is MNHEY and CDR2 is SVGAGI. V was trimmed by 1 base and J by 2 bases, leaving 20 bases between them. The CDR3 protein is CASSYFKYTTDGNTEAFF. The CDR3, as DNA: TGTGCCAGCAGTTACTTCAAGTACACAACGGATGGTAACACTGAAGCTTTCTTT.

V usage is TRBV20-1 and J usage is TRBJ1-5; the D is unclear. The germline V and J ends were trimmed by 6 bases and 1 base, with 10 bases remaining between them. The CDR3 runs 13 residues. Germline CDR1 reads DFQATT; CDR2 reads SNEGSKA (reference sequence). This chain's CDR3 is CSAVIASNQPQHF. CDR3 nucleotides: TGCAGTGCCGTCATCGCGAGCAATCAGCCCCAGCATTTT.

This clonotype was found many times. V and J are TRBV3-1 and TRBJ2-5; TRBD2 matches 7 bases. Germline CDR1 and CDR2: LGHDT and YNNKEL (reference sequence). CDR3 length: 12 amino acids. Trimming cost V 9 bases and J 6 bases; bases outside gene matches: 7. The CDR3 is CASGLGRKTQYF. The DNA of the CDR3 is TGTGCCAGTGGACTAGGTAGGAAGACCCAGTACTTC.

As DNA, the CDR3 is TGTGCCAGCAGCCCCCCTATGTCACCCCTCCACTTT. As protein: CASSPPMSPLHF. The chain carries TRBV12-3 or TRBV12-4 and TRBJ1-6; D uncertain. CDR3 length: 12 residues. Trimming removed 6 bases from V and 10 bases from J, with 10 bases in between.

This chain joins TRBV12-3 or TRBV12-4 and TRBJ1-6; D possibly corresponds to TRBD1 (5 bases). The CDR3 runs to 16 residues. Trimming left V 1 base short and J 7 bases short, with 14 bases between. This CDR3 is CASSLGPPTENSPLHF. Here the CDR3 DNA reads TGTGCCAGCAGTTTAGGCCCACCGACAGAGAATTCACCCCTCCACTTT.

The V and J genes are TRBV12-3 or TRBV12-4 and TRBJ2-3, with D maybe TRBD1 (5 bases). V lost 4 bases, J lost 1 base, and 9 bases lay in between. CDR3 length equals 14 residues. For the CDR3, the DNA is TGTGCCAGCAGTTGCAGGGAACGCACAGATACGCAGTATTTT. This gives the protein CASSCRERTDTQYF.

This clonotype came up a few times. Mismatch with germline at one junction end may stem from a read error. This chain connects TRBV7-9 to TRBJ2-2; the match to TRBD2 covers 9 bases. CDR3 length: 15 amino acids. The V gene's germline CDR1 is SEHNR and CDR2 FQNEAQ (reference sequence). The CDR3 spells CASSGAGGLTGGLFF. DNA for the CDR3: TGTGCCAGCAGCGGAGCGGGGGGACTCACCGGGGGGCTGTTTTTT.

The V and J genes are TRBV7-2 and TRBJ2-3; 8 bases are a match to TRBD2. CDR1 is SGHTA and CDR2 is FQGNSA in the germline V gene. The length of the CDR3 is 16 residues. J lost 0 bases, V lost 5 bases, and 7 bases had no gene match. CDR3 DNA sequence: TGTGCCAGCAGCAAGGTAGCGGGAACCAGCACAGATACGCAGTATTTT. It translates to CASSKVAGTSTDTQYF.

This clonotype was seen more than once but under ten times. V and J are TRBV29-1 and TRBJ1-4, with TRBD1 matching over 7 bases. The ends lost 7 bases at V and 8 bases at J; junction bases unmatched: 10. The CDR3 runs 13 residues. Looked up from germline, CDR1 is SQVTM and CDR2 is ANQGSEA. The CDR3 region is CSGRGGAREKLFF. In DNA form, the CDR3 reads TGCAGCGGGCGAGGGGGCGCTCGGGAAAAACTGTTTTTT.

This clonotype was seen a few times. The CDR3 reads CSALDRLNTEAFF. The CDR3 DNA sequence: TGCAGCGCCCTCGACAGACTGAACACTGAAGCTTTCTTT. The chain carries TRBV29-1 and TRBJ1-1, with TRBD1 as a possible D gene (5 bases). V was cut by 7 bases and J by 0 bases, with 12 bases left in between. CDR3 length: 13 residues. Germline V gene lookup returns CDR1 SQVTM and CDR2 ANQGSEA.

A few counts support this clonotype. CDR3 bases: TGTGCCACCTGCCCTGACAGACCTAGCGGGAGACGCTATGAGCAGTTCTTC. Amino acids: CATCPDRPSGRRYEQFF. This chain connects TRBV6-1 to TRBJ2-5, with 10 positions matching TRBD2. The tail of the sequence fits TRBJ2-1 better, so the J call may be wrong. Looked up from germline, CDR1 is MNHNS and CDR2 is SASEGT. The CDR3 has 17 amino acids.

Points on this clonotype: Just one base apart from a much larger clone, this may be a read error. This chain uses TRBV7-8 with TRBJ1-4; no definite D call. In germline, CDR1 is SGHVS, CDR2 FQNEAQ. This CDR3 has 14 amino acids. V shed 5 bases and J shed 0 bases, with 7 bases lying between them. The CDR3 DNA reads TGTGCCAGCAGCGCGAGTTCAACTAATGAAAAACTGTTTTTT. Protein: CASSASSTNEKLFF.

This clonotype has ten or more counts. The V and J genes are TRBV12-3 or TRBV12-4 and TRBJ2-1, with D perhaps TRBD1 (5 bases). V was clipped by 3 bases and J by 4 bases, with 7 bases between them. The CDR3 length is 13 residues. CDR3 region: CASSFGAYNEQFF. The CDR3 region has the DNA TGTGCCAGCAGTTTTGGGGCGTACAATGAGCAGTTCTTC.

This clonotype showed up just a few times. J is TRBJ1-2 and V is TRBV10-3; D unclear. V dropped 3 bases and J dropped 2 bases, with 4 bases sitting between them. CDR1 and CDR2 from the germline V gene are ENHRY and SYGVKD. This CDR3 has 12 amino acids. CDR3: CAISDRNYGYTF. The CDR3 region has the DNA TGTGCCATCAGTGATAGGAACTATGGCTACACCTTC.

This chain connects TRBV6-2 or TRBV6-3 to TRBJ1-5, with D possibly matching TRBD1 (6 bases). V dropped 5 bases and J dropped 1 base, with 15 bases sitting between them. This CDR3 spans 16 amino acids. The germline gives CDR1 MNHEY, CDR2 SVGEGT. Here the CDR3 DNA reads TGTGCCAGCAGTACAGAGACAGGTGTAAGCAATCAGCCCCAGCATTTT. The encoded protein is CASSTETGVSNQPQHF.

This clonotype showed up just a few times. Since the CDR3 does not end with the conserved phenylalanine or tryptophan, this likely comes from a read error. The DNA is omitted, as the CDR3 cannot be located on it reliably, and the CDR3 follows TCRdb's listing. The V and J genes are TRBV21-1 and TRBJ2-1; the table's D call of TRBD1 was not tested on the DNA. TRBV21-1 is termed a pseudogene. The CDR3 spans 15 residues, counting both ends. This CDR3 reads CASSLQRGGTMSSSL.

This clonotype was found a few times. This rearrangement joins TRBV5-1 to TRBJ2-2; no clear D gene. V lost 5 bases to trimming and J lost 5 bases, with 7 bases between them. Germline loops: CDR1 SGHRS, CDR2 YFSETQ. The length of the CDR3 is 12 residues. The CDR3 region has the DNA TGCGCCAGCAGTGTCACGACCGGGGAGCTGTTTTTT. It is translated as CASSVTTGELFF. The full variable domain, with the rest looked up from reference TRBV5-1 and TRBJ2-2, is KAGVTQTPRYLIKTRGQQVTLSCSPISGHRSVSWYQQTPGQGLQFLFEYFSETQRNKGNFPGRFSGRQFSNSRSEMNVSTLELGDSALYLCASSVTTGELFFGEGSRLTVL.

The chain joins TRBV7-9 to TRBJ2-7; D may be TRBD1 (6 bases). Trimming left V 8 bases short and J 2 bases short, with 10 bases between. The germline V gene encodes CDR1 SEHNR and CDR2 FQNEAQ (reference sequence). The CDR3 is 12 residues long. The CDR3 sequence is CASQQGPYEQYF. DNA for the CDR3: TGTGCCAGCCAGCAGGGGCCCTACGAGCAGTACTTC.

CDR3 in DNA: TGTGCCAGCAGCCCCCGACAGGGTCACATTCAGTACTTC. Translation: CASSPRQGHIQYF. V and J are TRBV5-4 and TRBJ2-4, with TRBD1 matching 7 bases. Germline CDR1 SGHNT, CDR2 YYREEE (reference sequence). Germline trimming cut 4 bases from V and 8 bases from J; bases unmatched to any gene: 6. The length of the CDR3 is 13 residues.

This clonotype came up once. The chain links TRBV5-1 to TRBJ2-1, with D perhaps TRBD1 (6 bases). The CDR3 runs to 13 residues. Trimming cost V 3 bases and J 6 bases, with 10 bases left between them. Germline V lookup: CDR1 SGHRS, CDR2 YFSETQ. The CDR3 nucleotides read TGCGCCAGCAGCTCCACACAGGGCAATGAGCAGTTCTTC. It codes for CASSSTQGNEQFF.

V is TRBV20-1 and J is TRBJ2-3; 7 bases align to TRBD2. Germline CDR1 reads DFQATT; CDR2 reads SNEGSKA (reference sequence). The CDR3 covers 15 residues. V dropped 1 base and J dropped 1; count of bases not matched to a gene: 5. This CDR3 reads CSARVAGDGTDTQYF. The DNA of the CDR3 is TGCAGTGCTAGAGTTGCGGGGGACGGCACAGATACGCAGTATTTT.